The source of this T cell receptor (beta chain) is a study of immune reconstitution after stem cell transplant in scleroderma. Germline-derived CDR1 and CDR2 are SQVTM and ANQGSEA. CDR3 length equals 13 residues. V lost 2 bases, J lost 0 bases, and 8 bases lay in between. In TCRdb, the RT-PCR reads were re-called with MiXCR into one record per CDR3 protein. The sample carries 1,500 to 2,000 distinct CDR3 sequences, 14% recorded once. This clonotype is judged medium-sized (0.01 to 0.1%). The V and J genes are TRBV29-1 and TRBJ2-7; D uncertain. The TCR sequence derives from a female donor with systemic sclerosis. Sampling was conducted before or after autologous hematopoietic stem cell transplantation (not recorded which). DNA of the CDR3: TGCAGCGTTGAACAGGAGAGCTCCTACGAGCAGTACTTC. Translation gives CSVEQESSYEQYF.